The clone carrying this TCR beta chain has only a few counts. Its antigen is unidentified. The data were taken from a study of identical twins. V dropped 5 bases and J dropped 3; count of bases not matched to a gene: 8. This CDR3 is built from 17 residues. Germline V gene sequence: CDR1 SSHAT, CDR2 FNYEAQ (reference sequence). Unique molecular identifiers were present on the cDNA, which also gained a universal primer site by template switching. TCRdb re-analysed the 5' RACE reads in MiXCR, keeping a single row per CDR3 protein. Of fewer than 800,000 distinct CDR3 sequences detected, roughly 7.2% appear once; the ten largest clones hold 1.5% to 2%. Study findings and constraints: Surplus twin overlap in beta out-of-frame sequences was less pronounced. In cord blood, abundant beta clonotypes had fewer insertions; memory showed no trend.

These data are also associated with another study on yellow fever vaccine responses in identical twins.

Sequencing used PBMCs. The TCR was taken from a woman under 30 in good health. J is TRBJ2-1 and V is TRBV7-7; 12 nucleotides match TRBD2. This chain's CDR3 is CASSLRTSGTVYNEQFF. The CDR3 DNA is TGTGCCAGCAGCCTCCGGACTAGCGGGACGGTCTACAATGAGCAGTTCTTC.